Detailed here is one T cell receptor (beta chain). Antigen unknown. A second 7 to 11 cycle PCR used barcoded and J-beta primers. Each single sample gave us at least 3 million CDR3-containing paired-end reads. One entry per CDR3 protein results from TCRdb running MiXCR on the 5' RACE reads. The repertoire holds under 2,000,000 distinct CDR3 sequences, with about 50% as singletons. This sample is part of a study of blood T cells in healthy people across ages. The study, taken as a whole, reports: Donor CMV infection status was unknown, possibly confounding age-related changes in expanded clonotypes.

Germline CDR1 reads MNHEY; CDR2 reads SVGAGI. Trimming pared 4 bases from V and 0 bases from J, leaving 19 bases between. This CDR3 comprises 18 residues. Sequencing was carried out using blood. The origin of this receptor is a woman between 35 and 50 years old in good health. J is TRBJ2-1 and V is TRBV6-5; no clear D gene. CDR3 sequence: CASSSKTPRLSSYNEQFF. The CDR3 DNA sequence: TGTGCCAGCAGTTCCAAGACCCCGAGGTTGAGCTCCTACAATGAGCAGTTCTTC.